A selection of T cell receptor beta chains follows, all from one sample in a study of cytomegalovirus exposure and HLA in healthy donors. The table came from immunoSEQ multiplex PCR; TCRdb's copy has only in-frame clones and leaves some out. The sample lists tens of thousands of clones, 90% to 95% seen once, with 0.95% to 1.3% in the top ten. Sample: PBMCs. These TCRs come from a man between 18 and 29 years old in good health and CMV-seronegative. Each CDR3 is given with its conserved first and last residue. The D gene is left open where the match is weak. For some rows the clone size is stated as once, few or many, or as a class when expanded; others skip it.

D,V,J,size,DNA,CDR3
.,TRBV5-5,TRBJ1-4,.,TGTGCCAGCAGCTTGGCCCTCGGACAGATTAATGAAAAACTGTTTTTT,CASSLALGQINEKLFF
TRBD1,TRBV27,TRBJ2-7,.,TGTGCCAGCAGCAGGACAGGGATCTCCTACGAGCAGTACTTC,CASSRTGISYEQYF
TRBD2,TRBV4-1,TRBJ2-1,.,TGCGCCAGCAGCCAGAGGGGCAGCATAGCGGGAGGGTCAAATGAGCAGTTCTTC,CASSQRGSIAGGSNEQFF
.,TRBV10-1,TRBJ2-7,.,TGCGCCAGCAGTGAGCAATCAGAGAGGGACGAGCAGTACTTC,CASSEQSERDEQYF
TRBD1,TRBV27,TRBJ1-2,.,TGTGCCAGCAGAGGGGGGCCGGGACAGGTGAAATCTAACTATGGCTACACCTTC,CASRGGPGQVKSNYGYTF
.,TRBV13,TRBJ1-4,.,TGTGCCAGCAGCTTAGCGGCAGCGGAGGAAAAACTGTTTTTT,CASSLAAAEEKLFF
.,TRBV10-3,TRBJ1-5,.,TGTGCCACCGGCCCTGGGGAGGGGAATCAGCCCCAGCATTTT,CATGPGEGNQPQHF
.,TRBV11-3,TRBJ2-7,.,TGTGCCAGCAGCTTAGCCGGCGGCTCCTACGAGCAGTACTTC,CASSLAGGSYEQYF
TRBD2,TRBV6-4,TRBJ2-1,.,TGTGCCAGCAGTGACGGGCGGGAGGGTGGAAATGAGCAGTTCTTC,CASSDGREGGNEQFF
.,TRBV6-1,TRBJ1-5,.,TGTGCCAGCAGTGAAAACCGCGGTCAGCCCCAGCATTTT,CASSENRGQPQHF
.,TRBV4-1,TRBJ1-5,.,TGCGCCAGCAGCCCGTTGAGCACCTATCAGCCCCAGCATTTT,CASSPLSTYQPQHF
.,TRBV7-3,TRBJ2-2,few,TGTGCCAGCAGCAACACAGGGTCCGGGGAGCTGTTTTTT,CASSNTGSGELFF
TRBD1,TRBV4-1,TRBJ1-1,.,TGCGCCAGCAGCCACCTATCCTCCGGGACAGGGGGCACTGAAGCTTTCTTT,CASSHLSSGTGGTEAFF
.,TRBV11-1,TRBJ1-1,.,TGTGCCAGCAGCTCGACCCCCGGGGTGGACACTGAAGCTTTCTTT,CASSSTPGVDTEAFF
TRBD1,TRBV7-9,TRBJ1-2,.,TGTGCCAGCAGCACCTGGGACAGGGCGTCGGGCGGCTACACCTTC,CASSTWDRASGGYTF
TRBD2,TRBV6-1,TRBJ2-1,.,TGTGCCAGCAGTGGACTAGCGGGTTACAATAATGAGCAGTTCTTC,CASSGLAGYNNEQFF
.,TRBV18,TRBJ1-5,.,TGTGCCAGCTCGAACGGACAGATTGATAGCAATCAGCCCCAGCATTTT,CASSNGQIDSNQPQHF
TRBD1,TRBV7-9,TRBJ1-2,.,TGTGCCAGCAGCTTAGAAGGGGGCCAGGACCTCTTGAACTATGGCTACACCTTC,CASSLEGGQDLLNYGYTF
.,TRBV9,TRBJ2-5,.,TGTGCCAGCAGCCCGGGACTCCATAACTTGGAGACCCAGTACTTC,CASSPGLHNLETQYF
.,TRBV18,TRBJ1-5,.,TGTGCCAGCTCGACAGGAGCTAGCAATCAGCCCCAGCATTTT,CASSTGASNQPQHF
TRBD2,TRBV13,TRBJ2-7,.,TGTGCCAGCAGCATTTTAGCGGGACGGGTAGACTCCGAGCAGTACTTC,CASSILAGRVDSEQYF
.,TRBV5-4,TRBJ2-1,.,TGTGCCAGCAGCTTGGATCAGGGGTCCTACAATGAGCAGTTCTTC,CASSLDQGSYNEQFF
.,TRBV25-1,TRBJ2-2,.,TGTGCCAGCAGTGAATTCCTCAGGGGCGACACCGGGGAGCTGTTTTTT,CASSEFLRGDTGELFF
.,TRBV19,TRBJ2-1,.,TGTGCCAGTAGTTTCGGGAATGAGCAGTTCTTC,CASSFGNEQFF
.,TRBV27,TRBJ2-3,.,TGTGCCAGTTCGTCCCGCTACGGCACAGATACGCAGTATTTT,CASSSRYGTDTQYF
TRBD1,TRBV7-2,TRBJ2-1,.,TGTGCCAGCAGCCGACAGGGGGCGGAGGATGAGCAGTTCTTC,CASSRQGAEDEQFF
TRBD1,TRBV19,TRBJ2-1,once,TGTGCCAGTAGTACCCGACAGGGGGCGAAGGGAGAGCAGTTCTTC,CASSTRQGAKGEQFF
.,TRBV6-5,TRBJ1-2,.,TGTGCCAGCAGTGCCCAGGGACTGGATAACTATGGCTACACCTTC,CASSAQGLDNYGYTF
TRBD1,TRBV10-3,TRBJ2-7,once,TGTGCCATCAGTGCGGGACAGGAGGTCTCCTACGAGCAGTACTTC,CAISAGQEVSYEQYF
.,TRBV6-5,TRBJ2-7,.,TGTGCCAGCAGTTACCGCTTGAGGACAGTGGAATACGAGCAGTACTTC,CASSYRLRTVEYEQYF
.,TRBV28,TRBJ1-5,.,TGTGCCAGCAGTTATGGCCCCCCCAGGGGCAGGGGCAATCAGCCCCAGCATTTT,CASSYGPPRGRGNQPQHF
.,TRBV2,TRBJ2-3,.,TGTGCCAGCAGTGAAACCGGGATGAGCACAGATACGCAGTATTTT,CASSETGMSTDTQYF
.,TRBV7-9,TRBJ1-1,.,TGTGCCAGCAGCTTCTATGGGACGGAGGGAGCTTTCTTT,CASSFYGTEGAFF
TRBD2,TRBV27,TRBJ2-1,once,TGTGCCAGCAGTAATTCATTAGCGGGAGGCGAGGAGCAGTTCTTC,CASSNSLAGGEEQFF
.,TRBV2,TRBJ1-1,.,TGTGCCAGCAGGGGGGACAATTCGAACACTGAAGCTTTCTTT,CASRGDNSNTEAFF
.,TRBV7-2,TRBJ2-7,.,TGTGCCAGCAGCACAGCCGGGACTCTATTATACGAGCAGTACTTC,CASSTAGTLLYEQYF
TRBD1,TRBV27,TRBJ1-1,.,TGTGCCAGCAGTCACCAACAGGGGCCTATGAACACTGAAGCTTTCTTT,CASSHQQGPMNTEAFF